This TCR beta chain stems from a study of T cell responses to AZD1222 COVID-19 vaccine. General observations from the study: It should be noted that donors were predominantly white British and more often female, and clonal diversity was possibly underestimated. Spike-specific TCR breadth and depth both grew after two AZD1222 doses.

Measured with immunoSEQ multiplex PCR; TCRdb has only the in-frame clones, and not every one. The data contain some 130,000 clones, about nine tenths of them singletons. Regarding this clone: Its specificity is unknown.

This material consisted of peripheral blood, taken on day 0 of AZD1222 vaccination. The clonotype originates from an adult in good health.

CDR3 DNA: TGTGCCAGCAACATGCCGGGGGGACAGCAAATCTCTGGGGCCAACGTCCTGACTTTC. Its protein is CASNMPGGQQISGANVLTF. The chain carries TRBV7-9 and TRBJ2-6; D is tentatively TRBD1 or TRBD2 (7 bases each). Germline V CDR1 and CDR2: SEHNR, FQNEAQ (reference sequence). CDR3 length: 19 residues. V was trimmed by 7 bases and J by 0 bases, leaving 22 bases between them.